These 26 T cell receptor beta chains were all obtained from the same sample, sequenced in a study of identical twins. In TCRdb, the 5' RACE reads were re-called with MiXCR into one record per CDR3 protein. The sample shows hundreds of thousands of distinct CDR3 sequences, 8.5% to 9.5% of them seen only once. This sample also belongs to another study, concerning yellow fever vaccine responses in identical twins.

Material for sequencing was PBMCs. These receptors were collected from a woman aged 18 to 35 in good health.

This clonotype was detected many times. The J gene is TRBJ1-2, the V gene TRBV27; perhaps TRBD1 as D (5 bases). Trimming pared 6 bases from V and 4 bases from J, leaving 12 bases between. The CDR3 contains 13 residues. From germline, CDR1 is MNHEY and CDR2 SMNVEV (reference sequence). This CDR3 reads CASSERGFYGYTF. CDR3 bases: TGTGCCAGCAGCGAGCGGGGGTTCTATGGCTACACCTTC.

The sample holds a few counts of this clonotype. At one end the junction does not follow the germline gene, possibly because of a read error. V is TRBV7-8 and J is TRBJ2-7; D not certain. Germline V gene data show CDR1 as SGHVS and CDR2 as FQNEAQ. This CDR3 is built from 10 residues. The CDR3 protein is CASSSDEQYF. The CDR3 DNA reads TGTGCCAGCAGCTCCGACGAGCAGTACTTC.

The chain carries TRBV6-1 and TRBJ2-1; D gene ambiguous. The germline V gene has CDR1 MNHNS and CDR2 SASEGT. The CDR3 sequence is 12 residues long. Trimming pared 6 bases from V and 10 bases from J, leaving 13 bases between. For the CDR3, the DNA is TGTGCCAGCAGCCGCATCCCATACGAGCAGTTCTTC. Translating gives CASSRIPYEQFF.

The chain employs TRBV7-2 and TRBJ2-1; TRBD2 aligns across 14 bases. J gave up 7 bases and V 5 bases, and 7 bases lay outside the gene matches. CDR3 length equals 16 residues. Germline V gene sequence: CDR1 SGHTA, CDR2 FQGNSA. CDR3 amino acids: CASSGRLAGGSNEQFF. The CDR3, as DNA: TGTGCCAGCAGCGGTAGACTAGCGGGGGGGAGTAATGAGCAGTTCTTC. The full variable domain, rest sourced from reference TRBV7-2 and TRBJ2-1, is GAGVSQSPSNKVTEKGKDVELRCDPISGHTALYWYRQSLGQGLEFLIYFQGNSAPDKSGLPSDRFSAERTGGSVSTLTIQRTQQEDSAVYLCASSGRLAGGSNEQFFGPGTRLTVL.

This clonotype was seen more than once but under ten times. The chain is built from TRBV20-1 and TRBJ2-1; D unclear. V was shortened by 3 bases and J by 0 bases, with 15 bases between the two germline ends. This CDR3 region has 16 residues. Germline V gene lookup returns CDR1 DFQATT and CDR2 SNEGSKA (reference sequence). CDR3 nucleotides: TGCAGTGCTAGGAGTCGGGTGACTCGCTCCTACAATGAGCAGTTCTTC. Encoded protein: CSARSRVTRSYNEQFF.

The chain has TRBV4-2 and TRBJ2-7, with TRBD1 matching over 11 bases. The CDR3 has 18 amino acids. Germline values: CDR1 LGHNA, CDR2 YNFKEQ. The junction had 7 bases not matched to a gene; V was cut back by 0 bases and J by 0 bases. CDR3 in amino acids: CASSQDPPGTGGSYEQYF. CDR3 DNA: TGTGCCAGCAGCCAAGATCCTCCCGGGACAGGGGGCTCCTACGAGCAGTACTTC.

The genes are TRBV27 and TRBJ2-1; 12 bases align to TRBD2. CDR1 MNHEY and CDR2 SMNVEV come from the germline V gene (reference sequence). Germline trimming cut 5 bases from V and 4 bases from J; bases unmatched to any gene: 9. There are 17 residues in the CDR3. This CDR3 is CASSPDWTSGEYNEQFF. The CDR3 coding sequence is TGTGCCAGCAGTCCAGATTGGACTAGCGGGGAGTACAATGAGCAGTTCTTC.

This chain uses TRBV20-1 with TRBJ2-1; 11 bases are shared with TRBD2. The CDR3 sequence is 14 residues long. V was clipped by 6 bases and J by 6 bases; unmatched bases: 7. Germline V lookup: CDR1 DFQATT, CDR2 SNEGSKA (reference sequence). CDR3 DNA sequence: TGCAGTGCCGAACTAGCGGGGGCCCCCAATGAGCAGTTCTTC. Translation: CSAELAGAPNEQFF.

The CDR3, as DNA: TGTGCCACCAGTGACCCCACCGGGACAGGGTGGCATGAGCAGTTCTTC. Protein: CATSDPTGTGWHEQFF. This chain connects TRBV24-1 to TRBJ2-1; 9 bases are shared with TRBD1. This CDR3 region has 16 residues. The ends lost 4 bases at V and 8 bases at J; junction bases unmatched: 11. Germline V gene data show CDR1 as KGHDR and CDR2 as SFDVKD.

This clonotype has a count of ten or more. The chain has TRBV6-1 and TRBJ2-3, with D possibly TRBD2 on 6 matching bases. The CDR3 runs to 13 residues. The V end lost 5 bases, the J end lost 3 bases, and 9 bases lay between the germline ends. Germline V gives CDR1 MNHNS, CDR2 SASEGT. Written as DNA, the CDR3 is TGTGCCAGCAGTCTGCGGGAAACAGATACGCAGTATTTT. This gives the protein CASSLRETDTQYF.

This clonotype was counted between two and nine times. In DNA form, the CDR3 reads TGTGCCAGCTCACCACCAAGGACTAGTACCTACGAGCAGTACTTC. Translating it yields CASSPPRTSTYEQYF. The J gene is TRBJ2-7, the V gene TRBV18; 7 bases are a match to TRBD2. CDR1 and CDR2 from the germline V gene are KGHSH and LQKENI. CDR3 size: 15 residues. After removal of 0 bases from V and 2 bases from J, the junction contained 4 bases not matched to a gene.

In this sample, this clonotype turned up a few times. This sequence joins TRBV27 and TRBJ2-6, with 8 bases aligning to TRBD1. V lost 6 bases, J lost 0 bases, and 4 bases stayed unmatched. The CDR3 extends over 16 amino acids. Germline V gene sequence: CDR1 MNHEY, CDR2 SMNVEV (reference sequence). In nucleotides, the CDR3 is TGTGCCAGCAGGAGGACAGGGAGCTCTGGGGCCAACGTCCTGACTTTC. It yields the protein CASRRTGSSGANVLTF.

There are a few counts of this clonotype. This chain joins TRBV12-3 or TRBV12-4 and TRBJ2-3; possible D gene TRBD1, 6 bases. This CDR3 region has 14 residues. Trimming cost V 5 bases and J 3 bases, with 12 bases left between them. The CDR3 protein is CASSAGVFTDTQYF. CDR3 coding DNA: TGTGCCAGCAGTGCAGGGGTTTTTACAGATACGCAGTATTTT.

This clonotype was observed at least ten times. V gene TRBV10-3 combines with J gene TRBJ2-3; a possible D gene is TRBD2 (5 bases). The V end was cut by 4 bases, the J end by 2 bases, with 10 bases between. Germline lookup yields CDR1 ENHRY and CDR2 SYGVKD. This CDR3 region has 14 residues. The CDR3 region has the DNA TGTGCCATCAGTGGACGGGATTTCACAGATACGCAGTATTTT. Its translation is CAISGRDFTDTQYF.

This clonotype was seen ten or more times. The chain links TRBV20-1 to TRBJ2-7; 12 positions match TRBD1. Germline loops: CDR1 DFQATT, CDR2 SNEGSKA (reference sequence). With 4 bases clipped from V and 5 bases from J, the junction kept 9 bases outside the gene matches. The CDR3 sequence is 15 residues long. The CDR3 DNA sequence: TGCAGTGCTACCGATCCGGGACAGGGGGCCAACGAGCAGTACTTC. It translates to CSATDPGQGANEQYF.

V gene TRBV6-5 combines with J gene TRBJ2-5, with a weak D call TRBD1 (5 bases). CDR1 MNHEY and CDR2 SVGAGI come from the germline V gene. Trimming left V 1 base short and J 1 base short, with 10 bases between. The CDR3 contains 15 residues. The CDR3 nucleotides are TGTGCCAGCAGTTACTTCCGAGACAGCCAAGAGACCCAGTACTTC. It is translated as CASSYFRDSQETQYF.

This chain connects TRBV6-1 to TRBJ2-3; 9 nucleotides line up with TRBD2. J gave up 7 bases and V 6 bases, and 8 bases lay outside the gene matches. CDR1 is MNHNS and CDR2 is SASEGT in the germline V gene. The CDR3 is 14 residues long. CDR3 sequence reads: CASSPGLAANTQYF. In nucleotides, the CDR3 is TGTGCCAGCAGCCCGGGACTAGCTGCCAATACGCAGTATTTT.

This clonotype was recorded a few times. The chain recombines TRBV10-1 with TRBJ2-1; no clear D. Germline V CDR1 and CDR2: WNHNN, SYGVQD (reference sequence). The CDR3 has 13 amino acids. Trimming removed 5 bases at V and 4 bases at J, with 9 bases between. The CDR3 nucleotides read TGCGCCAGCAGTACAGACGGGTACAATGAGCAGTTCTTC. Amino acid sequence: CASSTDGYNEQFF.

This clonotype was seen many times. The chain joins TRBV29-1 to TRBJ2-3; the match to TRBD2 covers 15 bases. The V gene's germline CDR1 is SQVTM and CDR2 ANQGSEA. The CDR3 consists of 17 residues. V gave up 3 bases and J gave up 4 bases; unmatched junction bases: 8. The DNA for the CDR3 is TGCAGCGTTGAGAGGACTAGCGGGAGGGCCGAAGCAGATACGCAGTATTTT. Translating gives CSVERTSGRAEADTQYF.

This clonotype was seen many times. The V and J genes are TRBV25-1 and TRBJ2-5; D gene uncertain. The V end lost 1 base, the J end lost 0 bases, and 12 bases lay between the germline ends. Germline CDR1 and CDR2: MGHDK and SYGVNS. This CDR3 region has 16 residues. The CDR3 sequence: CASSEFWADNQETQYF. CDR3 sequence (DNA): TGTGCCAGCAGTGAATTTTGGGCAGACAACCAAGAGACCCAGTACTTC.

This clonotype was detected ten times or more. V is TRBV5-1 and J is TRBJ2-3; possibly TRBD1 or TRBD2 for D (5 bases each). The CDR3 contains 15 residues. The V gene's germline CDR1 is SGHRS and CDR2 YFSETQ. The V end lost 4 bases, the J end lost 2 bases, and 14 bases lay between the germline ends. The CDR3 nucleotides are TGCGCCAGCAGCCGAACTAGACAGAACACAGATACGCAGTATTTT. Protein product: CASSRTRQNTDTQYF.

This clonotype has only a few counts. This rearrangement joins TRBV9 to TRBJ1-6; D gene ambiguous. This CDR3 region has 15 residues. Deletions cut 1 base from V and 5 bases from J, with 10 bases between. In germline, CDR1 is SGDLS, CDR2 YYNGEE. CDR3 amino acids: CASSVNTADNSPLHF. The DNA of the CDR3 is TGTGCCAGCAGCGTAAACACGGCCGATAATTCACCCCTCCACTTT. The variable domain in full, completed from reference TRBV9 and TRBJ1-6, reads DSGVTQTPKHLITATGQRVTLRCSPRSGDLSVYWYQQSLDQGLQFLIQYYNGEERAKGNILERFSAQQFPDLHSELNLSSLELGDSALYFCASSVNTADNSPLHFGNGTRLTVT.

For this clonotype: At one end the junction does not follow the germline gene, possibly because of a read error. The chain has TRBV7-2 and TRBJ2-3; unclear D gene. The CDR3 loop spans 12 amino acids. From germline, CDR1 is SGHTA and CDR2 FQGNSA. CDR3: CANSSSQYTQYF. The CDR3 bases are TGTGCCAACAGCTCGTCTCAATATACGCAGTATTTT.

This clonotype was detected a few times. CDR3 DNA: TGCAGTGCTGCGGACCGGGCCAGGGGGGGCTATGGCTACACCTTC. This gives the protein CSAADRARGGYGYTF. This rearrangement joins TRBV20-1 to TRBJ1-2, with 7 bases matching TRBD1. The CDR3 sequence is 15 residues long. CDR1 is DFQATT and CDR2 is SNEGSKA in the germline V gene (reference sequence). The V and J ends lost 5 bases and 4 bases, in that order; junction bases with no gene match: 13.

This chain joins TRBV5-8 and TRBJ2-6, with a possible D match to TRBD1 (6 bases). Germline lookup yields CDR1 SGHTS and CDR2 YDEGEE. CDR3 length equals 16 residues. The V gene lost 10 bases and the J gene lost 0 bases, with 17 bases spanning the gap. The CDR3 DNA reads TGTGCCCGCACAGGGCGTAGCCTCTCTGGGGCCAACGTCCTGACTTTC. It is translated as CARTGRSLSGANVLTF.

This chain links TRBV28 with TRBJ1-5; D call uncertain. Per germline, CDR1 MDHEN and CDR2 SYDVKM. This CDR3 contains 12 residues. V was trimmed by 3 bases and J by 6 bases, leaving 6 bases between them. The CDR3 region has the DNA TGTGCCAGCAGTTTTCAACGTCAGCCCCAGCATTTT. Its protein is CASSFQRQPQHF.